This T cell receptor (beta chain) was obtained from a study of Ad26.COV2.S vaccination and SARS-CoV-2 variants. Whole-study findings and limits: Spike-specific TCR breadth in vaccine recipients exceeded that seen in placebo recipients. Comparability of non-spike TCR breadth was observed across vaccine and placebo recipients.

Profiled with immunoSEQ multiplex PCR; TCRdb holds only in-frame clones, not every one. The table lists 97,000 or so clones, around 81% of them singletons. Germline CDR1 is SGHRS and CDR2 is YFSETQ. The CDR3 is 11 residues long. Trimming shortened V by 2 bases and J by 3 bases, and 3 bases separated the two germline ends. On this clone itself: Its antigen remains unknown.

The rearrangement joins TRBV5-1 to TRBJ2-7; D not certain. This receptor was obtained from a human donor who had recovered from COVID-19. The sequenced sample was peripheral blood, obtained after recovery from COVID-19. The CDR3 DNA follows: TGCGCCAGCAGCTTCGGCTACGAGCAGTACTTC. Translating gives CASSFGYEQYF.